One and the same sample provided the 22 T cell receptor beta chains below, sequenced in a study of immune characterization of retroperitoneal liposarcoma. One entry per CDR3 protein, called by TCRdb with MiXCR from the PCR reads. The table lists more than 6,000 distinct CDR3 sequences, approximately 30% of them singletons. Sequences were obtained from blood. The receptors stem from a male donor with retroperitoneal liposarcoma.

This clonotype was counted many times. This rearrangement joins TRBV5-1 to TRBJ1-1; maybe TRBD1 (5 bases). The CDR3 has 14 residues. V shed 0 bases and J shed 1 base, with 7 bases lying between them. Germline CDR1 is SGHRS and CDR2 is YFSETQ. The chain's CDR3 is CASSLVGRNTEAFF. The CDR3, as DNA: TGCGCCAGCAGCTTGGTGGGACGGAACACTGAAGCTTTCTTT.

In its sample, this clonotype is medium-sized. V usage is TRBV6-6 and J usage is TRBJ1-1; D possibly corresponds to TRBD1 (5 bases). Germline V lookup: CDR1 MNHNY, CDR2 SVGAGI (reference sequence). V was shortened by 2 bases and J by 11 bases, with 12 bases between the two germline ends. This CDR3 spans 12 amino acids. The CDR3: CASSYPDPGAFF. CDR3 DNA: TGTGCCAGCAGTTACCCCGACCCAGGGGCTTTCTTT.

This clonotype was found a few times. Here the CDR3 DNA reads TGTGCCAGCAGTCCAGGGACAGGGGGCGCGGCTGAAGCTTTCTTT. It translates to CASSPGTGGAAEAFF. The genes are TRBV6-5 and TRBJ1-1; TRBD1 agrees at 12 bases. This CDR3 has 15 residues. The junction had 7 bases not matched to a gene; V was cut back by 5 bases and J by 6 bases. Per the germline V gene, CDR1 is MNHEY and CDR2 is SVGAGI.

This clonotype is labeled medium-sized. This rearrangement joins TRBV6-6 to TRBJ2-3, with D possibly TRBD2 on 5 matching bases. Trimming cost V 0 bases and J 4 bases, with 17 bases left between them. Germline CDR1 MNHNY, CDR2 SVGAGI (reference sequence). The CDR3 spans 17 residues. In nucleotides, the CDR3 is TGTGCCAGCAGTTACTCGATAGGCGGGCCGATCGCAGATACGCAGTATTTT. Its protein product is CASSYSIGGPIADTQYF.

A few counts support this clonotype. The genes are TRBV19 and TRBJ2-1, with TRBD2 matching over 8 bases. The J call may be in error: the DNA end matches TRBJ2-7 better. CDR1 and CDR2 from the germline V gene are LNHDA and SQIVND (reference sequence). There are 14 residues in the CDR3. The CDR3: CASSMRGTSREQYF. The CDR3 region has the DNA TGTGCCAGTAGTATGAGGGGGACTAGTCGAGAGCAGTACTTC.

At least ten counts were recorded for this clonotype. This rearrangement joins TRBV6-1 to TRBJ1-1; a weak D match, TRBD1 (6 bases). Trimming took off 6 bases at V and 4 bases at J, with 12 bases between the two ends. CDR1 is MNHNS and CDR2 is SASEGT in the germline V gene. The CDR3 loop spans 13 amino acids. The CDR3 DNA reads as TGTGCCAGCAGACGGGGGCCGAGCACTGAAGCTTTCTTT. Amino acid sequence: CASRRGPSTEAFF.

The chain uses TRBV18 and TRBJ1-1; the D is unclear. This CDR3 region has 13 residues. The V and J ends lost 1 base and 5 bases respectively, with 8 bases between them. In germline, CDR1 is KGHSH, CDR2 LQKENI. The CDR3: CASSPQGGTEAFF. As DNA, the CDR3 is TGTGCCAGCTCACCACAGGGTGGTACTGAAGCTTTCTTT. Complete variable domain (other parts from reference TRBV18 and TRBJ1-1): NAGVMQNPRHLVRRRGQEARLRCSPMKGHSHVYWYRQLPEEGLKFMVYLQKENIIDESGMPKERFSAEFPKEGPSILRIQQVVRGDSAAYFCASSPQGGTEAFFGQGTRLTVV.

The CDR3 protein is CASSLAGARETQYF. Written as DNA, the CDR3 is TGTGCCAGCAGCTTAGCTGGGGCGAGGGAGACCCAGTACTTC. The chain recombines TRBV7-2 with TRBJ2-5; possible D gene TRBD1, 5 bases. Germline V gene sequence: CDR1 SGHTA, CDR2 FQGNSA. V shed 0 bases and J shed 5 bases, with 10 bases lying between them. The CDR3 is made up of 14 amino acids.

This clonotype has only a few counts. The chain's CDR3 is CAILRGINYGYTF. In DNA, the CDR3 is TGTGCCATCCTGCGGGGGATTAACTATGGCTACACCTTC. V usage is TRBV28 and J usage is TRBJ1-2; tentative D call: TRBD1 (5 bases). Trimming took 10 bases from V and 1 from J, leaving 13 bases between them. The CDR3 contains 13 residues. The germline CDR1 and CDR2 sequences are MDHEN and SYDVKM.

This clonotype has a count of ten or more. CDR3 loop: CASSLGQRGVDTQYF. CDR3 coding DNA: TGTGCCAGCAGCTTAGGTCAGCGGGGGGTAGATACGCAGTATTTT. The chain carries TRBV7-2 and TRBJ2-3; the match to TRBD2 covers 9 bases. This CDR3 comprises 15 residues. Germline lookup yields CDR1 SGHTA and CDR2 FQGNSA. With 1 base clipped from V and 5 bases from J, the junction kept 4 bases outside the gene matches.

The chain combines TRBV6-1 with TRBJ2-3; a weak D match, TRBD2 (6 bases). CDR3 length: 17 residues. V lost 5 bases to trimming and J lost 0 bases, with 18 bases between them. Germline assignment: CDR1 MNHNS and CDR2 SASEGT. The CDR3 nucleotides are TGTGCCAGCAGTTTCCGCGAGGCAGCGGGTAGCACAGATACGCAGTATTTT. As protein: CASSFREAAGSTDTQYF.

This clonotype was detected ten times or more. The chain uses TRBV12-3 or TRBV12-4 and TRBJ1-6; tentative D call: TRBD1 (5 bases). The CDR3 is 12 amino acids. Trimming removed 5 bases at V and 8 bases at J, with 7 bases between. The CDR3, as DNA: TGTGCCAGCAGTCGGGACTATTCACCCCTCCACTTT. Encoded protein: CASSRDYSPLHF.

This clonotype was observed a handful of times. The CDR3 nucleotides read TGTGCCAGCACCCGAGGGGTTAGCTCCTACAATGAGCAGTTCTTC. Translated, it gives CASTRGVSSYNEQFF. V gene TRBV6-1 combines with J gene TRBJ2-1; D could derive from TRBD1 or TRBD2 (5 bases each). V shed 7 bases and J shed 0 bases, with 13 bases lying between them. This CDR3 region has 15 residues. Germline-derived CDR1 and CDR2 are MNHNS and SASEGT.

By its share, this clonotype is large. This rearrangement joins TRBV6-1 to TRBJ2-1, with D uncertain. CDR3 length: 14 amino acids. Germline lookup yields CDR1 MNHNS and CDR2 SASEGT. V dropped 4 bases and J dropped 4 bases, with 11 bases sitting between them. The CDR3 sequence: CASSGRQVYNEQFF. CDR3 bases: TGTGCCAGCAGTGGACGGCAGGTATACAATGAGCAGTTCTTC.

This clonotype was seen a few times. The V gene is TRBV4-1, the J gene TRBJ1-6; D gene unclear. From germline, CDR1 is MGHRA and CDR2 YSYEKL. The V and J ends lost 3 bases and 0 bases respectively, with 9 bases between them. The CDR3 totals 16 residues. CDR3 residues: CASSHTSGSYNSPLHF. CDR3 DNA sequence: TGCGCCAGCAGCCATACCAGCGGCTCCTATAATTCACCCCTCCACTTT.

V is TRBV12-3 or TRBV12-4 and J is TRBJ2-3; no clear D gene. The V end was cut by 3 bases, the J end by 0 bases, with 10 bases between. The CDR3 length is 15 residues. The CDR3 DNA follows: TGTGCCAGCAGTTTTTCAGCCTCCAGCACAGATACGCAGTATTTT. Translated, it gives CASSFSASSTDTQYF.

The sample holds a few counts of this clonotype. The CDR3 region is CASSYLPLGYQPQHF. In DNA form, the CDR3 reads TGTGCCAGCAGTTACCTGCCCTTAGGATATCAGCCCCAGCATTTT. The chain is built from TRBV6-6 and TRBJ1-5; D is ambiguous. The ends were cut back, 2 bases at V and 5 bases at J, with 13 bases in the middle. CDR1 MNHNY and CDR2 SVGAGI come from the germline V gene (reference sequence). The CDR3 is made up of 15 amino acids.

This clonotype came up a few times. The chain joins TRBV12-3 or TRBV12-4 to TRBJ2-7; 10 bases fit TRBD2. Trimming at V came to 5 bases and at J to 3 bases, leaving 4 bases not matched to a gene. The CDR3 contains 14 residues. The CDR3 protein is CASSPPSGSYEQYF. The CDR3 DNA follows: TGTGCCAGCAGTCCACCTAGCGGGAGCTACGAGCAGTACTTC.

In the case of this clonotype: The CDR3 carries no conserved terminal phenylalanine or tryptophan, so it likely arises from a read error. The DNA is omitted, as the CDR3 cannot be located on it reliably, and the CDR3 follows TCRdb's listing. The V call is TRBV6-1, the J call TRBJ2-6; TRBD1 reflects the table's D call only, with no check against the DNA. In germline, CDR1 is MNHNS, CDR2 SASEGT. Both ends counted, the CDR3 spans 16 residues. Here the CDR3 reads CASSEAPRTYEQYFGA.

The J gene is TRBJ1-5, the V gene TRBV6-1; no reliable D call. V was pared by 7 bases and J by 0 bases, with 13 bases between. CDR1 and CDR2 (germline): MNHNS, SASEGT. This CDR3 contains 15 residues. CDR3 nucleotides: TGTGCCAGCAAGTTCCGACCCTATAGCAATCAGCCCCAGCATTTT. Its protein product is CASKFRPYSNQPQHF.

This clonotype was recorded at least ten times. The chain is built from TRBV5-4 and TRBJ2-5; 11 positions agree with TRBD2. From germline, CDR1 is SGHNT and CDR2 YYREEE (reference sequence). This CDR3 region has 16 residues. V lost 4 bases to trimming and J lost 5 bases; unmatched junction nucleotides: 10. This CDR3 is CASSALAGGLVETQYF. DNA of the CDR3: TGTGCCAGCAGCGCGCTAGCGGGGGGTCTTGTGGAGACCCAGTACTTC.

This sequence joins TRBV11-3 and TRBJ2-1; D gene unclear. The CDR3 has 15 residues. Germline V gene data show CDR1 as SGHNT and CDR2 as YENEEA. Trimming removed 5 bases at V and 4 bases at J, with 15 bases between. CDR3 protein: CASSPRLAGYNEQFF. CDR3 DNA sequence: TGTGCCAGCAGCCCTCGTTTAGCCGGTTACAATGAGCAGTTCTTC.